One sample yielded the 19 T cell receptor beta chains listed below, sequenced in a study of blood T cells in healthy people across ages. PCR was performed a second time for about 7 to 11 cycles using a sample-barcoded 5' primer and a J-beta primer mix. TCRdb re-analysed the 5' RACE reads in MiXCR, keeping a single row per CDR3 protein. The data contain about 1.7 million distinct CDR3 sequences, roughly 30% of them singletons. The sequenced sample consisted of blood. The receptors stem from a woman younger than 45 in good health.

The CDR3 sequence: CASSFRGPLGYGYTF. The CDR3 DNA reads TGTGCCAGCAGTTTCAGGGGCCCCCTAGGCTATGGCTACACCTTC. The rearrangement uses TRBV12-3 or TRBV12-4 and TRBJ1-2; D perhaps matches TRBD1 (6 bases). The V end lost 3 bases, the J end lost 4 bases, and 15 bases lay between the germline ends. The CDR3 has 15 residues.

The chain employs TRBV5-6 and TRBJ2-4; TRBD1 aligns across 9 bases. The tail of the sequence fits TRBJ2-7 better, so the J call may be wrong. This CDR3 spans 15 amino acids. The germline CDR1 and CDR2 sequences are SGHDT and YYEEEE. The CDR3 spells CASNPDRGGEDEQYF. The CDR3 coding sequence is TGTGCCAGCAATCCCGACAGGGGGGGAGAGGACGAGCAGTACTTC.

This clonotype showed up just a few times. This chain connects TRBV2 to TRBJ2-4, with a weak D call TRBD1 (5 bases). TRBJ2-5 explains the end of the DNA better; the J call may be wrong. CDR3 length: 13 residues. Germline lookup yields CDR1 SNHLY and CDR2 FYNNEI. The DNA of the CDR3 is TGTGCCAGTAAAACGGGTCCAGGGGAGACCCAGTACTTC. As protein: CASKTGPGETQYF.

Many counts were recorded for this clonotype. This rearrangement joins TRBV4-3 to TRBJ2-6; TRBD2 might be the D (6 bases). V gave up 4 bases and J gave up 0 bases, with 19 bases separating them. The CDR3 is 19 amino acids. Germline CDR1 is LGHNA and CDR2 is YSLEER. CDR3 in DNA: TGCGCCAGCAGCCCTAGTCGAGGTAGCGGAAGCTCTGGGGCCAACGTCCTGACTTTC. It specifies CASSPSRGSGSSGANVLTF.

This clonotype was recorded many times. The CDR3 DNA sequence: TGTGCCAGCAGCTTGACCCGGGCTAGCGGCTACGAGCAGTACTTC. This codes for CASSLTRASGYEQYF. This chain joins TRBV5-5 and TRBJ2-7; 7 positions match TRBD2. Trimming took 1 base from V and 3 from J; bases not matched to a gene: 7. There are 15 residues in the CDR3. The germline V gene has CDR1 SGHKS and CDR2 YYEKEE (reference sequence).

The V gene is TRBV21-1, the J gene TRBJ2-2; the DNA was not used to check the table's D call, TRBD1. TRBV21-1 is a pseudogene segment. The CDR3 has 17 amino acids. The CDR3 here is CASLETGETTNTGELFF. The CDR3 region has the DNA TGTGCCAGCCTCGAGACAGGGGAAACCACGAACACCGGGGAGCTGTTTTTT.

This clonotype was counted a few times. The CDR3 sequence: CASSTSGSNGQETQYF. The DNA of the CDR3 is TGTGCCAGCAGCACATCCGGCTCTAACGGGCAAGAGACCCAGTACTTC. The chain couples TRBV7-2 to TRBJ2-5; D ambiguous. Trimming stripped 5 bases from V and 2 bases from J, with 18 bases between. The CDR3 is 16 amino acids. The germline V gene has CDR1 SGHTA and CDR2 FQGNSA.

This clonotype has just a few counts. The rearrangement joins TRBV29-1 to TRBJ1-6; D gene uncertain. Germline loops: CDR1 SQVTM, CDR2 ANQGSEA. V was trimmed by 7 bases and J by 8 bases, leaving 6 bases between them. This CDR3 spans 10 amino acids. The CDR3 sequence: CSDPYSPLHF. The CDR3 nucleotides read TGCAGCGATCCTTATTCACCCCTCCACTTT.

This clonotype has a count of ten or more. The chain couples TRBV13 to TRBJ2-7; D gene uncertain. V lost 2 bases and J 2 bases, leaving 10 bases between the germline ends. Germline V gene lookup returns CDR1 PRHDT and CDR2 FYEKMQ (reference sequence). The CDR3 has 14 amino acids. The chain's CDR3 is CASSLISVPYEQYF. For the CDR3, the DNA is TGTGCCAGCAGCTTAATATCAGTCCCCTACGAGCAGTACTTC. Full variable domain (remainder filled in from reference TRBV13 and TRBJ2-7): AAGVIQSPRHLIKEKRETATLKCYPIPRHDTVYWYQQGPGQDPQFLISFYEKMQSDKGSIPDRFSAQQFSDYHSELNMSSLELGDSALYFCASSLISVPYEQYFGPGTRLTVT.

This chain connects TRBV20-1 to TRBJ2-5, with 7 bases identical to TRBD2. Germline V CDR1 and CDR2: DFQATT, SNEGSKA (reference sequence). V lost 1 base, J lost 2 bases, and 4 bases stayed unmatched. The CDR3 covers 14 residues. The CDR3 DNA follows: TGCAGTGCTAGAGGGGGGAGGGGACAAGAGACCCAGTACTTC. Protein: CSARGGRGQETQYF.

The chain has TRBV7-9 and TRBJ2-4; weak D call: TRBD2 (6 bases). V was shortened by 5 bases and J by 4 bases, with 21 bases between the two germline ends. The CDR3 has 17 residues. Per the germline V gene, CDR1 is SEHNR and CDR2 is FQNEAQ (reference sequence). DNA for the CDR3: TGTGCCAGCAGCCCAGACGGAGGGCCGGTCTGGAAAAACATTCAGTACTTC. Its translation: CASSPDGGPVWKNIQYF.

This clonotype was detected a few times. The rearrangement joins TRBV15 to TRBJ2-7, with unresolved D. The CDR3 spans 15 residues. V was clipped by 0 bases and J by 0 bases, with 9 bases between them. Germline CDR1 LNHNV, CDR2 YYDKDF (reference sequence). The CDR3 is CATSRDTAASYEQYF. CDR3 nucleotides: TGTGCCACCAGCAGAGATACGGCAGCCTCCTACGAGCAGTACTTC.

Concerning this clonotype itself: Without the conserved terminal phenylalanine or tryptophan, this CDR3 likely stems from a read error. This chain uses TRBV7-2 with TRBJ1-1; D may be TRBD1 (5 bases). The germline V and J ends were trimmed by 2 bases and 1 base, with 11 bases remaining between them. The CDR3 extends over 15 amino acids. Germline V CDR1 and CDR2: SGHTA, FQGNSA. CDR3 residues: CASSLQGFRNTEAFL. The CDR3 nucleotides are TGTGCCAGCAGCTTACAGGGCTTTAGGAACACTGAAGCTTTCTTG.

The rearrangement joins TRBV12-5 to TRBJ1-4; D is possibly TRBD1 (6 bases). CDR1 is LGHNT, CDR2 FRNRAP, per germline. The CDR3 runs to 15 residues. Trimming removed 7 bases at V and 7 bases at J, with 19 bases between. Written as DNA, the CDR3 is TGTGCTAGTGCTCCGAACAGGGCCAATTCTGAAAAACTGTTTTTT. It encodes CASAPNRANSEKLFF.

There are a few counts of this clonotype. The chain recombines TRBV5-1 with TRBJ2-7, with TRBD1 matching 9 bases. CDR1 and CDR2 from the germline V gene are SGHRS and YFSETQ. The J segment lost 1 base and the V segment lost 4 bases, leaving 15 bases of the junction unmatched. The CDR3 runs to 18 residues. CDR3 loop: CASSIVGQGGLGSYEQYF. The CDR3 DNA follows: TGCGCCAGCAGCATCGTGGGACAGGGCGGATTAGGATCCTACGAGCAGTACTTC. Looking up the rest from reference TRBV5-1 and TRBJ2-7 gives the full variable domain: KAGVTQTPRYLIKTRGQQVTLSCSPISGHRSVSWYQQTPGQGLQFLFEYFSETQRNKGNFPGRFSGRQFSNSRSEMNVSTLELGDSALYLCASSIVGQGGLGSYEQYFGPGTRLTVT.

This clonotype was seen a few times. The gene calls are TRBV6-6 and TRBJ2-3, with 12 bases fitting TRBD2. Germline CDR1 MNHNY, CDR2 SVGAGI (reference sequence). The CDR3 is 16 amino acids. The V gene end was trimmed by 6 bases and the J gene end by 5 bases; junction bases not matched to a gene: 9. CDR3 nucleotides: TGTGCCAGCAGAGTGACTAGCGGGGGAGGGGGAGATACGCAGTATTTT. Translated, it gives CASRVTSGGGGDTQYF.

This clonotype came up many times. CDR3: CASSLGLAGGIKQFF. The CDR3 DNA is TGCGCCAGCAGCCTAGGACTAGCGGGGGGTATCAAGCAGTTCTTC. The V call is TRBV5-1, the J call TRBJ2-1; 14 bases are a match to TRBD2. V gave up 4 bases and J gave up 11 bases; unmatched junction bases: 8. This CDR3 contains 15 residues. The V gene's germline CDR1 is SGHRS and CDR2 YFSETQ.

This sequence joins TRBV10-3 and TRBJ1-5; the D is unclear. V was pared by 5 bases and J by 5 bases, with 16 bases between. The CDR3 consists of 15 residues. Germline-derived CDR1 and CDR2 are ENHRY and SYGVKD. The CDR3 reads CAISNGLVEDQPQHF. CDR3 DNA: TGTGCCATCAGTAACGGATTGGTCGAGGATCAGCCCCAGCATTTT.

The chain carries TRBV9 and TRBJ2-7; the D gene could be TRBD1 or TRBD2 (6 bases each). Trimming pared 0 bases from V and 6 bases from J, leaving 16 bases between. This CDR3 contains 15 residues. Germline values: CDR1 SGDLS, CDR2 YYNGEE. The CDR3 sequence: CASSVAAGVGSEQYF. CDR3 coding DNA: TGTGCCAGCAGCGTAGCAGCAGGGGTCGGGAGCGAGCAGTACTTC.